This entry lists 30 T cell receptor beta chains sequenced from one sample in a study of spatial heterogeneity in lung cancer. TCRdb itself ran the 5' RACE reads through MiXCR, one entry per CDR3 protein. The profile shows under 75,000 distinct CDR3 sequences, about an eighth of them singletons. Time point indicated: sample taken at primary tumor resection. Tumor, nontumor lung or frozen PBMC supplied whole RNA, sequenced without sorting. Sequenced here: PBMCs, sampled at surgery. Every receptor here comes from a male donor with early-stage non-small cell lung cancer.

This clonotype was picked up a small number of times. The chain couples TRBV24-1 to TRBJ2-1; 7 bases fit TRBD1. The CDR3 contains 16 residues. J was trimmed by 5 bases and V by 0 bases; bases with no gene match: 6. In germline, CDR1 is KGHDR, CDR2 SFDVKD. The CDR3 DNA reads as TGTGCCACCAGTGATTTGCCCACAGGGGCCCACAATGAGCAGTTCTTC. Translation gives CATSDLPTGAHNEQFF.

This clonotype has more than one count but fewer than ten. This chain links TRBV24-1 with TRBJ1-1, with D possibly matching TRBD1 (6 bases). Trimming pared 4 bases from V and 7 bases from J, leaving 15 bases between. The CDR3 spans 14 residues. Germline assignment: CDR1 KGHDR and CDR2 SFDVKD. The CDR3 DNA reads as TGTGCCACCAGTGACAACAGGGCCAGGGGTGAAGCTTTCTTT. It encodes CATSDNRARGEAFF.

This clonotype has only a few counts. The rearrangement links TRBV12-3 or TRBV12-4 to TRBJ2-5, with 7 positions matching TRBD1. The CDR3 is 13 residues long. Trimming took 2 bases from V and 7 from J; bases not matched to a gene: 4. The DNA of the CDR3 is TGTGCCAGCAGTTTAAACAGGGGAACGACCCAGTACTTC. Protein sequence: CASSLNRGTTQYF.

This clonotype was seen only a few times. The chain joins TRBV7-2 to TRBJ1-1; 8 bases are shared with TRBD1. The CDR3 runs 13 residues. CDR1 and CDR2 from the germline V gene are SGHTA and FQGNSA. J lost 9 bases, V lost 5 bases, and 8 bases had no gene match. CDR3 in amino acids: CASSPGQGLQAFF. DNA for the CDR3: TGTGCCAGCAGCCCTGGACAGGGCCTTCAAGCTTTCTTT.

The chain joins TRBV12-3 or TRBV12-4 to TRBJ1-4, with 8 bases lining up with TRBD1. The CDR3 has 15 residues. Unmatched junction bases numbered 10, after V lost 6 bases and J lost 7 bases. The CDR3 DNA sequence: TGTGCCAGCAGCCGCACGACAGGGGCGAGTGAAAAACTGTTTTTT. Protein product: CASSRTTGASEKLFF.

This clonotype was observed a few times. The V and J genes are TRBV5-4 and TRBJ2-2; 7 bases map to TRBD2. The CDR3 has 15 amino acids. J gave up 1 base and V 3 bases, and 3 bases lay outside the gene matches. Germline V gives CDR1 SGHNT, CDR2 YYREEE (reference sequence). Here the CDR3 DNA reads TGTGCCAGCAGCTCCCAGCGGGAGAACACCGGGGAGCTGTTTTTT. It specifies CASSSQRENTGELFF. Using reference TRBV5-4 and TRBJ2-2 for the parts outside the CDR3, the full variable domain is ETGVTQSPTHLIKTRGQQVTLRCSSQSGHNTVSWYQQALGQGPQFIFQYYREEENGRGNFPPRFSGLQFPNYSSELNVNALELDDSALYLCASSSQRENTGELFFGEGSRLTVL.

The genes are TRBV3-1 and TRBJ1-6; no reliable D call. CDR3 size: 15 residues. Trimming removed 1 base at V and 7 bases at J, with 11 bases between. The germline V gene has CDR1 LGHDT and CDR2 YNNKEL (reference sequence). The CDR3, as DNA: TGTGCCAGCAGCCAAGTCCGCGGGCCCAATTCACCCCTCCACTTT. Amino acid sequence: CASSQVRGPNSPLHF.

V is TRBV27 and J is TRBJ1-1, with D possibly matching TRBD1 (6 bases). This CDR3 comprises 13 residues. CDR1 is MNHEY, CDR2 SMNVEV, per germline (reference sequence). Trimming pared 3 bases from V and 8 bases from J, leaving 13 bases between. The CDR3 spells CASSFAGVGEAFF. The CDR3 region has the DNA TGTGCCAGCAGTTTTGCAGGGGTAGGAGAAGCTTTCTTT.

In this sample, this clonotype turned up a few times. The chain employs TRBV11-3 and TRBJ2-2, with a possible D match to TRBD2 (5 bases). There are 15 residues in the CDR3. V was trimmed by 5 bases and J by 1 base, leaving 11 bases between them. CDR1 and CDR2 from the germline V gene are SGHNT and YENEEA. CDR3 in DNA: TGTGCCAGCAGCGTTAGACGGGGGAACACCGGGGAGCTGTTTTTT. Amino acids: CASSVRRGNTGELFF. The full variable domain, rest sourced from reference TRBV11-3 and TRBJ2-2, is EAGVVQSPRYKIIEKKQPVAFWCNPISGHNTLYWYLQNLGQGPELLIRYENEEAVDDSQLPKDRFSAERLKGVDSTLKIQPAELGDSAVYLCASSVRRGNTGELFFGEGSRLTVL.

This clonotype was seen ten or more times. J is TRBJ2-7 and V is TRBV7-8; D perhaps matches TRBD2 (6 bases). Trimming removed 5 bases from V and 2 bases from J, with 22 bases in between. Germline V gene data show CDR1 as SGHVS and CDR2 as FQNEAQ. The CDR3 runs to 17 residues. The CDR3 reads CASSPYFGGEIPYEQYF. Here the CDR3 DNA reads TGTGCCAGCAGCCCCTACTTCGGGGGAGAAATCCCCTACGAGCAGTACTTC.

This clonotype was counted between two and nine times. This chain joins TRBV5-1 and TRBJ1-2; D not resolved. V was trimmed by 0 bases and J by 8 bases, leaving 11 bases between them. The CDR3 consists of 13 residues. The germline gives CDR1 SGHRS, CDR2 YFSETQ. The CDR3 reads CASSLAEGGGYTF. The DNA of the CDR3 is TGCGCCAGCAGCTTGGCCGAGGGAGGAGGCTACACCTTC.

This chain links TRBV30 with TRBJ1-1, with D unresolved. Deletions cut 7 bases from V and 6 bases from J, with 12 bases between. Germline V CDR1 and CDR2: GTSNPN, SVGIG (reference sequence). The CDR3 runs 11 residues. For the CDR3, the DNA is TGTGCCTTAATCGAGGAGGCTGAAGCTTTCTTT. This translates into CALIEEAEAFF.

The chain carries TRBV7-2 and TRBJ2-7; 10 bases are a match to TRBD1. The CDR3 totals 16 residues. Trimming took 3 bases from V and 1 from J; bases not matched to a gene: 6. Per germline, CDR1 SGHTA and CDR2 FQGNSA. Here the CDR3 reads CASSFRRDRGSYEQYF. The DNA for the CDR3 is TGTGCCAGCAGCTTCCGCCGGGACAGGGGATCCTACGAGCAGTACTTC. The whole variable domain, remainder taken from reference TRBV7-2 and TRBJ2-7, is GAGVSQSPSNKVTEKGKDVELRCDPISGHTALYWYRQSLGQGLEFLIYFQGNSAPDKSGLPSDRFSAERTGGSVSTLTIQRTQQEDSAVYLCASSFRRDRGSYEQYFGPGTRLTVT.

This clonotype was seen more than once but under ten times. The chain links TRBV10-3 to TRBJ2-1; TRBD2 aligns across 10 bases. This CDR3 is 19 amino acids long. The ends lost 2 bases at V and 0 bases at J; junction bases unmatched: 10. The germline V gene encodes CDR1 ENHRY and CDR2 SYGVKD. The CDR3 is CAISEGSGTSDNSYNEQFF. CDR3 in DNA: TGTGCCATCAGTGAGGGAAGCGGGACTAGCGACAACTCCTACAATGAGCAGTTCTTC.

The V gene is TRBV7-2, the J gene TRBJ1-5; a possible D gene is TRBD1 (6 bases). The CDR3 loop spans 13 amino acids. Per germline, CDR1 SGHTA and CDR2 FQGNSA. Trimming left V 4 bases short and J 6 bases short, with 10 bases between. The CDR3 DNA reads TGTGCCAGCAGCTCCACAGGGTTTCAGCCCCAGCATTTT. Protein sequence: CASSSTGFQPQHF.

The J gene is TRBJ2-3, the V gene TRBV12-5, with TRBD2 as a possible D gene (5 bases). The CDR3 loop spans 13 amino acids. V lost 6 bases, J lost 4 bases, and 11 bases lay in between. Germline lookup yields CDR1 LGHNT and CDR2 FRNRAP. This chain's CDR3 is CASGGSGPDTQYF. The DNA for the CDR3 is TGTGCTAGTGGGGGGAGCGGCCCAGATACGCAGTATTTT.

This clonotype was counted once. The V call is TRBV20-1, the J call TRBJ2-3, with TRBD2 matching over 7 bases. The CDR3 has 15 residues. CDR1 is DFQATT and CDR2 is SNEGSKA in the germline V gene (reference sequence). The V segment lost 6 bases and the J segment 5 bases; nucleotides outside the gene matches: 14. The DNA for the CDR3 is TGCAGTGCCGGGCGAGGGGCGGGAGCGGGAGATACGCAGTATTTT. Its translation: CSAGRGAGAGDTQYF.

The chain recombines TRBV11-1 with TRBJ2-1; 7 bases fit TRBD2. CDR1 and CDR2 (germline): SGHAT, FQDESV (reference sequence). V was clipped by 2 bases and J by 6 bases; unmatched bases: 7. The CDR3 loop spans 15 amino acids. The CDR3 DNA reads TGTGCCAGCAGCTTACAGCGGGGCTACTTCAATGAGCAGTTCTTC. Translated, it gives CASSLQRGYFNEQFF. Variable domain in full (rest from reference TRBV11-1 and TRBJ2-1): EAEVAQSPRYKITEKSQAVAFWCDPISGHATLYWYRQILGQGPELLVQFQDESVVDDSQLPKDRFSAERLKGVDSTLKIQPAELGDSAMYLCASSLQRGYFNEQFFGPGTRLTVL.

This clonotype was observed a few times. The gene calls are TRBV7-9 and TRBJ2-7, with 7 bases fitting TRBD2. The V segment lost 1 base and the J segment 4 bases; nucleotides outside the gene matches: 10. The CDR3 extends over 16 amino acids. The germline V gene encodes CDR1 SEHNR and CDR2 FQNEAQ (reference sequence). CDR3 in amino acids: CASSLEGGSTGYEQYF. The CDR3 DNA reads TGTGCCAGCAGCTTAGAAGGCGGGAGCACGGGGTACGAGCAGTACTTC.

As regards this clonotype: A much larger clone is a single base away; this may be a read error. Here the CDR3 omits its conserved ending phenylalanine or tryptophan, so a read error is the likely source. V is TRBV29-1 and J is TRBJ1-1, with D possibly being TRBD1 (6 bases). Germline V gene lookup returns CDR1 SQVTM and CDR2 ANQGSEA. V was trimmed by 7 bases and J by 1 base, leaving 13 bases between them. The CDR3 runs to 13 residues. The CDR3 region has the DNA TGCAGCGCCCGTGGACAGCCGAACACTGAAGCTTTCATT. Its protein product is CSARGQPNTEAFI.

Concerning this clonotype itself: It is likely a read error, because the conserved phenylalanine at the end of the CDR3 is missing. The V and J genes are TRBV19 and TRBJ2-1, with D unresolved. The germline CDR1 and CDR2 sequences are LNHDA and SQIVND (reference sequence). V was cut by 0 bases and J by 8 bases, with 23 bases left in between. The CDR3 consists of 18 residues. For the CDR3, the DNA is TGTGCCAGTAGTATAGATCAAAGTCTAGGGATCTCGTTCGATGAGCAGTTCTCC. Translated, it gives CASSIDQSLGISFDEQFS.

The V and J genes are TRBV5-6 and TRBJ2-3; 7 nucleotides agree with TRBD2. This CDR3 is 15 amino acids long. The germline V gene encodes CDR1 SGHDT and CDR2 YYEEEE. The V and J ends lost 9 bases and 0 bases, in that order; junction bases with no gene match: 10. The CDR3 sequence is CATRAGERSTDTQYF. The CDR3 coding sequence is TGTGCCACACGGGCGGGGGAACGCAGCACAGATACGCAGTATTTT.

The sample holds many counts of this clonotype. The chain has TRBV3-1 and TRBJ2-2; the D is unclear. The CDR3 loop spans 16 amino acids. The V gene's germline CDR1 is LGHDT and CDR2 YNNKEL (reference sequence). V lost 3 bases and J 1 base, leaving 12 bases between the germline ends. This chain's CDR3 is CASSQVPLGNTGELFF. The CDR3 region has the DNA TGTGCCAGCAGCCAGGTGCCACTGGGGAACACCGGGGAGCTGTTTTTT. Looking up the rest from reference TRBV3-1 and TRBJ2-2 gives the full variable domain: DTAVSQTPKYLVTQMGNDKSIKCEQNLGHDTMYWYKQDSKKFLKIMFSYNNKELIINETVPNRFSPKSPDKAHLNLHINSLELGDSAVYFCASSQVPLGNTGELFFGEGSRLTVL.

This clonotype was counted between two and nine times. CDR3 coding DNA: TGTGCCAGCAGCGCAGCTTGGGCTACCGGCTACGAGCAGTACTTC. Amino acid sequence: CASSAAWATGYEQYF. The genes are TRBV6-2 or TRBV6-3 and TRBJ2-7; D gene unclear. Trimming removed 6 bases at V and 3 bases at J, with 18 bases between. The CDR3 is 15 residues long. Germline values: CDR1 MNHEY, CDR2 SVGEGT.

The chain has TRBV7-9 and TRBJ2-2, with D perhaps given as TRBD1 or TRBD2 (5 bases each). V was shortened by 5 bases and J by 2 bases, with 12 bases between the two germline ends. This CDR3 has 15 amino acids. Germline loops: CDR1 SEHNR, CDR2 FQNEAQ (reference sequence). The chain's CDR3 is CASSPGTVNTGELFF. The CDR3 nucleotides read TGTGCCAGCAGCCCCGGGACGGTAAACACCGGGGAGCTGTTTTTT.

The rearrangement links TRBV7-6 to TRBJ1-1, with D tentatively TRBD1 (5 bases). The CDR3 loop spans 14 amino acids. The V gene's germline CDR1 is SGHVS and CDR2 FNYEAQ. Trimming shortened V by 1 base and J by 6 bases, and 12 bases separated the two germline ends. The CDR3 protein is CASSLDHGTAEAFF. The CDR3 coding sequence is TGTGCCAGCAGCTTAGACCACGGGACGGCTGAAGCTTTCTTT.

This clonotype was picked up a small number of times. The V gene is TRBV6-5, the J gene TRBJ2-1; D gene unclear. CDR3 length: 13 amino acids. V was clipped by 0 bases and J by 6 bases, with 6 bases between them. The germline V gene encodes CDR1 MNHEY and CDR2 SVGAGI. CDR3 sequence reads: CASSYSIFNEQFF. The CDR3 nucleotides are TGTGCCAGCAGTTACTCGATTTTCAATGAGCAGTTCTTC.

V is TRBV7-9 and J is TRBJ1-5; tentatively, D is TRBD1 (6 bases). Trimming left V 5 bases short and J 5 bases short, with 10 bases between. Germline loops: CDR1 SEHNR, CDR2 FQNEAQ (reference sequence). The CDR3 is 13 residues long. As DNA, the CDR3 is TGTGCCAGCAGCCCACAGGGCGATCAGCCCCAGCATTTT. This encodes CASSPQGDQPQHF.

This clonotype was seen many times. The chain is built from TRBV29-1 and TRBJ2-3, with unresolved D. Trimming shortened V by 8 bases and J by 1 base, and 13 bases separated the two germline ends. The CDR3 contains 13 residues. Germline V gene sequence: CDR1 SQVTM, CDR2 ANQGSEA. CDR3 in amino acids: CSLAFSRTDTQYF. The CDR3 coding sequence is TGCAGCTTGGCCTTCTCACGCACAGATACGCAGTATTTT.

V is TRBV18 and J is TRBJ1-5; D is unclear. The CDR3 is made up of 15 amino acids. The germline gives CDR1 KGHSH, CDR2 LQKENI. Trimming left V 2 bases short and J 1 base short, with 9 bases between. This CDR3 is CASSPESNSNQPQHF. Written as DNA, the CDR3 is TGTGCCAGCTCACCAGAAAGCAACAGCAATCAGCCCCAGCATTTT.